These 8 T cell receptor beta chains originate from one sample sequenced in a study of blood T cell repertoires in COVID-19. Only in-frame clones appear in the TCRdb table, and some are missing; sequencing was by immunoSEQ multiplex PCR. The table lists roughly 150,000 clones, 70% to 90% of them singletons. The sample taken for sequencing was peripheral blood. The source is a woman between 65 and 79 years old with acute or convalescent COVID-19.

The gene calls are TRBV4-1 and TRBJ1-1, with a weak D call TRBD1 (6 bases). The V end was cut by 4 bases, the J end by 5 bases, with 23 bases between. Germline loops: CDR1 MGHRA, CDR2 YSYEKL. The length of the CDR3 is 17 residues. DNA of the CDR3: TGCGCCAGCAGCCCCCGGGACACCTCTTCGGATATAACTGAAGCTTTCTTT. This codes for CASSPRDTSSDITEAFF.

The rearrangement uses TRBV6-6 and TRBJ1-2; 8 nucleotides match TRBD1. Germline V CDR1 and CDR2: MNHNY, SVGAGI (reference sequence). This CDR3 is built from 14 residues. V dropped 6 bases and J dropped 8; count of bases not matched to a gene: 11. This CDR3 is CASRDRGSPPGYTF. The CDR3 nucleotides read TGTGCCAGCAGAGACAGGGGCTCTCCCCCAGGCTACACCTTC.

Written as DNA, the CDR3 is TGTGCCAGCAGCTTAGGGGACAGGGTCTATGGCTACACCTTC. Its translation is CASSLGDRVYGYTF. The chain links TRBV7-2 to TRBJ1-2, with 9 bases that match TRBD1. V dropped 1 base and J dropped 4; count of bases not matched to a gene: 1. Germline V gives CDR1 SGHTA, CDR2 FQGNSA. This CDR3 region has 14 residues.

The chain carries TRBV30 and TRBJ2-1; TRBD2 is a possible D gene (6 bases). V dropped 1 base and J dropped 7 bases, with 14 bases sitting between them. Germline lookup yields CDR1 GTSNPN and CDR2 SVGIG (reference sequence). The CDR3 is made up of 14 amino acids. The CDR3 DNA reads TGTGCCTGGAGTGGGGGCGGGGTGGGAAATGAGCAGTTCTTC. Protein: CAWSGGGVGNEQFF.

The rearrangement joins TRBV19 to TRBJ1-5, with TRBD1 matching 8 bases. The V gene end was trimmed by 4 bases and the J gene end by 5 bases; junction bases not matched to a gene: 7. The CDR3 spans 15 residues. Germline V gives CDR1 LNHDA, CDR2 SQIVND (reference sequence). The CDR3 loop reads CASSTFGQGDQPQHF. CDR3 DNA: TGTGCCAGTAGTACTTTCGGACAGGGCGATCAGCCCCAGCATTTT.

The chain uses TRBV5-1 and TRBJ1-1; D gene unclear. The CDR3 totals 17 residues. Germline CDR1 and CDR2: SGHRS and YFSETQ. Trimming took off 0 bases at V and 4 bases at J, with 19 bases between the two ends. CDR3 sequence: CASSLGYLGAARTEAFF. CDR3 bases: TGCGCCAGCAGCTTGGGGTACCTAGGTGCCGCACGCACTGAAGCTTTCTTT.

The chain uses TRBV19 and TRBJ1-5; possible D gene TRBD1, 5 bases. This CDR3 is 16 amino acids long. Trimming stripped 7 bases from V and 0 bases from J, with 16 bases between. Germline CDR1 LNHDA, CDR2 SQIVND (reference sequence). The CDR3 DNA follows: TGTGCCAGTACAGGACAAAAATTAGGTAGCAATCAGCCCCAGCATTTT. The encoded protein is CASTGQKLGSNQPQHF.

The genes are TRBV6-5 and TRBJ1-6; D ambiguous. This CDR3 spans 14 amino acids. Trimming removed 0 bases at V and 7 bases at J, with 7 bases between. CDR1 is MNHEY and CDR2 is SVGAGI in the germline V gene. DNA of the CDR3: TGTGCCAGCAGTTACTCCGAGGGCAATTCACCCCTCCACTTT. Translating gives CASSYSEGNSPLHF.